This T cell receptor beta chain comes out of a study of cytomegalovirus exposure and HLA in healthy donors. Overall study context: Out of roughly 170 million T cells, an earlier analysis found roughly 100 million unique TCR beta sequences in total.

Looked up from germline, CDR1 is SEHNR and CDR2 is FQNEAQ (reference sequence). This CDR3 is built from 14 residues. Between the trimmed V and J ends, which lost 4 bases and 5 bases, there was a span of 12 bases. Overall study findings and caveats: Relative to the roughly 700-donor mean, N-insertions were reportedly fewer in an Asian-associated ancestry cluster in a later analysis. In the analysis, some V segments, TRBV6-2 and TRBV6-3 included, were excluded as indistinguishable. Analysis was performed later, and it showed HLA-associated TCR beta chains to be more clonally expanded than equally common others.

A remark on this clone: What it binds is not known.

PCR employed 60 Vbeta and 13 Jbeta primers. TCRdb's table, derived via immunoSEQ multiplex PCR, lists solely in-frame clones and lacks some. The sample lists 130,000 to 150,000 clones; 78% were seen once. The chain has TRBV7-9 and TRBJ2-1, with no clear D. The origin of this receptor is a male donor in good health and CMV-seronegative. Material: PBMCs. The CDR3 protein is CASSSPGEDNEQFF. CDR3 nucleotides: TGTGCCAGCAGCTCCCCGGGTGAGGACAATGAGCAGTTCTTC.